The 18 T cell receptor beta chains reported below all come from one sample, sequenced in a study of early T cells in non-severe SARS-CoV-2 infection. From the 5' RACE reads, TCRdb called clonotypes with MiXCR, one entry per CDR3 protein. The table shows tens of thousands of distinct CDR3 sequences, with around 15% occurring only once. Sequencing input: whole blood. All receptors derive from an adult who was a healthcare worker with PCR-confirmed SARS-CoV-2 infection or an uninfected control (not recorded which).

The chain recombines TRBV5-4 with TRBJ2-5; 8 nucleotides line up with TRBD2. The V gene's germline CDR1 is SGHNT and CDR2 YYREEE (reference sequence). J gave up 4 bases and V 5 bases, and 4 bases lay outside the gene matches. The CDR3 loop spans 13 amino acids. CDR3 nucleotides: TGTGCCAGCAGGACGGGACTAGGAGAGACCCAGTACTTC. It specifies CASRTGLGETQYF.

This clonotype appeared a few times. The chain employs TRBV5-5 and TRBJ2-3; a possible D gene is TRBD2 (5 bases). Between the trimmed V and J ends, which lost 0 bases and 4 bases, there was a span of 12 bases. The CDR3 has 15 amino acids. Germline V gene data show CDR1 as SGHKS and CDR2 as YYEKEE (reference sequence). The CDR3 nucleotides read TGTGCCAGCAGCTTGGCGGGGAGACGGGCAGATACGCAGTATTTT. It specifies CASSLAGRRADTQYF.

The CDR3 DNA is TGTGCCATCAGTGAGTCGAATGAGCAGTTCTTC. This translates into CAISESNEQFF. V gene TRBV10-3 combines with J gene TRBJ2-1; D is ambiguous. The V end was cut by 0 bases, the J end by 7 bases, with 1 base between. The germline V gene encodes CDR1 ENHRY and CDR2 SYGVKD. This CDR3 spans 11 amino acids.

Concerning this clonotype itself: A much larger clone lies one base from this, so it may be a read error. V and J are TRBV7-3 and TRBJ1-1; 8 bases fit TRBD1. V shed 8 bases, J shed 5 bases, and the junction held 10 bases outside the gene matches. The CDR3 loop spans 14 amino acids. Germline V lookup: CDR1 SGHTA, CDR2 FQGTGA. This chain's CDR3 is CASGQGQGLTEAFF. DNA of the CDR3: TGTGCCAGCGGCCAAGGACAGGGCCTGACTGAAGCTTTCTTT.

In its sample, this clonotype was seen many times. This chain joins TRBV20-1 and TRBJ2-3; 7 bases align to TRBD2. Per the germline V gene, CDR1 is DFQATT and CDR2 is SNEGSKA (reference sequence). CDR3 size: 16 residues. The V segment lost 6 bases and the J segment 2 bases; nucleotides outside the gene matches: 14. The CDR3 loop is CSATTPAGTNTDTQYF. The CDR3 coding sequence is TGCAGTGCCACCACCCCTGCCGGGACTAACACAGATACGCAGTATTTT.

This sequence joins TRBV7-2 and TRBJ2-7, with D perhaps TRBD2 (6 bases). The CDR3 is 15 residues long. V was clipped by 3 bases and J by 0 bases, with 12 bases between them. The germline V gene has CDR1 SGHTA and CDR2 FQGNSA. The CDR3 is CASSLLAQSSYEQYF. The CDR3 nucleotides read TGTGCCAGCAGCTTGCTAGCGCAGAGCTCCTACGAGCAGTACTTC. Together with reference TRBV7-2 and TRBJ2-7, the CDR3 gives the full variable domain: GAGVSQSPSNKVTEKGKDVELRCDPISGHTALYWYRQSLGQGLEFLIYFQGNSAPDKSGLPSDRFSAERTGGSVSTLTIQRTQQEDSAVYLCASSLLAQSSYEQYFGPGTRLTVT.

This clonotype came up many times. The rearrangement joins TRBV5-6 to TRBJ1-1; weak D call: TRBD1 (5 bases). The length of the CDR3 is 14 residues. The V and J ends lost 5 bases and 4 bases respectively, with 15 bases between them. CDR1 and CDR2 from the germline V gene are SGHDT and YYEEEE. The CDR3 is CASSTLGGSTEAFF. DNA for the CDR3: TGTGCCAGCAGTACCCTCGGGGGAAGCACTGAAGCTTTCTTT.

To note about this clonotype: It may be a read error: a sequence one base away is much more abundant. The rearrangement joins TRBV5-1 to TRBJ2-1, with 7 bases aligning to TRBD2. The CDR3 consists of 16 residues. Germline CDR1 SGHRS, CDR2 YFSETQ. The CDR3 spells CASSLIMGGSYDEQFF. The CDR3 DNA reads as TGCGCCAGCAGCTTGATTATGGGAGGGTCCTACGATGAGCAGTTCTTC.

The rearrangement uses TRBV12-3 or TRBV12-4 and TRBJ1-5, with 9 bases identical to TRBD1. The junction had 4 bases not matched to a gene; V was cut back by 0 bases and J by 7 bases. This CDR3 is built from 15 residues. CDR3: CASSLAGQGQQPQHF. The CDR3 nucleotides are TGTGCCAGCAGTTTAGCGGGACAGGGCCAACAGCCCCAGCATTTT.

This clonotype was recorded a few times. This chain links TRBV27 with TRBJ1-4, with D unclear. Per germline, CDR1 MNHEY and CDR2 SMNVEV (reference sequence). The CDR3 covers 14 residues. The V and J ends lost 4 bases and 7 bases respectively, with 13 bases between them. The CDR3: CASSYSGRGEKLFF. The CDR3 DNA sequence: TGTGCCAGCAGTTATTCAGGTCGGGGTGAAAAACTGTTTTTT. Drawing the rest from reference TRBV27 and TRBJ1-4, the complete variable domain is EAQVTQNPRYLITVTGKKLTVTCSQNMNHEYMSWYRQDPGLGLRQIYYSMNVEVTDKGDVPEGYKVSRKEKRNFPLILESPSPNQTSLYFCASSYSGRGEKLFFGSGTQLSVL.

The V and J genes are TRBV19 and TRBJ1-5, with a weak D call TRBD1 (5 bases). Germline CDR1 LNHDA, CDR2 SQIVND (reference sequence). CDR3 size: 16 residues. V was trimmed by 4 bases and J by 4 bases, leaving 17 bases between them. CDR3 coding DNA: TGTGCCAGTAGTAGATTCGACAGCTCAAGGAATCAGCCCCAGCATTTT. Residues: CASSRFDSSRNQPQHF.

The gene calls are TRBV7-6 and TRBJ2-5; possibly TRBD2 for D (5 bases). The germline gives CDR1 SGHVS, CDR2 FNYEAQ. The germline V and J ends were trimmed by 5 bases and 3 bases, with 16 bases remaining between them. CDR3 size: 15 residues. The CDR3 is CASSRGRLREETQYF. In DNA, the CDR3 is TGTGCCAGCAGCCGAGGGCGGTTACGGGAAGAGACCCAGTACTTC.

This clonotype was recorded many times. The V call is TRBV6-5, the J call TRBJ1-1; D gene uncertain. V gave up 5 bases and J gave up 1 base, with 11 bases separating them. The CDR3 consists of 14 residues. The V gene's germline CDR1 is MNHEY and CDR2 SVGAGI. The CDR3 region is CASSPTLTNTEAFF. The CDR3 DNA is TGTGCCAGCAGTCCGACATTAACGAACACTGAAGCTTTCTTT.

This clonotype was seen ten or more times. The chain is built from TRBV5-1 and TRBJ2-5; the D call may be TRBD1 or TRBD2 (6 bases each). Germline V gene lookup returns CDR1 SGHRS and CDR2 YFSETQ. The V end lost 4 bases, the J end lost 6 bases, and 28 bases lay between the germline ends. The CDR3 runs 18 residues. The CDR3 loop is CASSDTPVTGRGGKTQYF. CDR3 bases: TGCGCCAGCAGCGATACCCCCGTTACAGGGCGGGGTGGGAAGACCCAGTACTTC.

The V and J genes are TRBV7-6 and TRBJ2-1; 8 bases align to TRBD2. Germline V gene lookup returns CDR1 SGHVS and CDR2 FNYEAQ. J lost 3 bases, V lost 5 bases, and 9 bases had no gene match. CDR3 size: 16 residues. The CDR3 region has the DNA TGTGCCAGCAGCACCATAGCGGGGCCCTACTACAATGAGCAGTTCTTC. Protein sequence: CASSTIAGPYYNEQFF.

This clonotype occurred a few times. The chain recombines TRBV19 with TRBJ1-4, with 9 nucleotides matching TRBD1. Per germline, CDR1 LNHDA and CDR2 SQIVND (reference sequence). V lost 3 bases, J lost 7 bases, and 6 bases stayed unmatched. The CDR3 totals 15 residues. CDR3: CASSMAGTGSEKLFF. The CDR3, as DNA: TGTGCCAGTAGTATGGCTGGGACAGGGAGTGAAAAACTGTTTTTT.

V usage is TRBV6-6 and J usage is TRBJ1-5; D not resolved. CDR3 size: 12 residues. Trimming shortened V by 5 bases and J by 4 bases, and 6 bases separated the two germline ends. Germline CDR1 MNHNY, CDR2 SVGAGI (reference sequence). The CDR3 sequence is CASSHVNQPQHF. CDR3 nucleotides: TGTGCCAGCAGTCATGTAAATCAGCCCCAGCATTTT.

This clonotype was detected many times. The chain is built from TRBV5-1 and TRBJ2-5, with 7 bases aligning to TRBD1. Per germline, CDR1 SGHRS and CDR2 YFSETQ. The CDR3 has 16 residues. V lost 6 bases to trimming and J lost 9 bases; unmatched junction nucleotides: 20. The CDR3 sequence: CASMGTGTARSGAQYF. For the CDR3, the DNA is TGCGCCAGCATGGGGACCGGGACAGCCCGCTCAGGGGCCCAGTACTTC.